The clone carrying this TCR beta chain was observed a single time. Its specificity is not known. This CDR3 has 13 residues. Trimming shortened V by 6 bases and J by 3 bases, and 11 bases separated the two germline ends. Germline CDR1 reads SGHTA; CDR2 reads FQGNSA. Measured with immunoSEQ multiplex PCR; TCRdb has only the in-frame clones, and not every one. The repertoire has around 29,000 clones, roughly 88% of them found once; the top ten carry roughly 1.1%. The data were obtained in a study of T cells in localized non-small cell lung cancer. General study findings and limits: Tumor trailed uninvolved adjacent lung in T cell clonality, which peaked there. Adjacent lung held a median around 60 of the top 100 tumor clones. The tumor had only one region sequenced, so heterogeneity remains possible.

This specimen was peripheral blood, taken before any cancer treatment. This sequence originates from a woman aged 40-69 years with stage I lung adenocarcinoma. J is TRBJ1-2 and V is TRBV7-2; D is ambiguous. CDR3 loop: CASSFEPDYGYTF. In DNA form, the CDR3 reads TGTGCCAGCAGTTTCGAACCAGACTATGGCTACACCTTC.